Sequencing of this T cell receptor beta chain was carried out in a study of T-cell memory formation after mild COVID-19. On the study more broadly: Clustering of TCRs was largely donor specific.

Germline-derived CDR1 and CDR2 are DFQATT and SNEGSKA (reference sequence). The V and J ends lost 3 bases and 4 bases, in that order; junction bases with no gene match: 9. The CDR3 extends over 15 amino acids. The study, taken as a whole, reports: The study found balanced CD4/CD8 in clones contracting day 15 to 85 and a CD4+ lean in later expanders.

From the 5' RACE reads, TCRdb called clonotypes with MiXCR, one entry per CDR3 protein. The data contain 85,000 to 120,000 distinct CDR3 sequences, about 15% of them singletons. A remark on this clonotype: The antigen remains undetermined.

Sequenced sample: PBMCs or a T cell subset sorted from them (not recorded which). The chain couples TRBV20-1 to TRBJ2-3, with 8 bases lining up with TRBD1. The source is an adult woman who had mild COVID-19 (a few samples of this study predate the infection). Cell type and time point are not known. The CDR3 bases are TGCAGTGCTAGCGAACCCGACAGGGGCGCAGATACGCAGTATTTT. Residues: CSASEPDRGADTQYF.